This T cell receptor (beta chain) was captured in a study of shared clonotypes between healthy human individuals. This clone was seen a handful of times. What it binds is unknown. TCRdb's copy holds only in-frame clones and misses some; the assay was immunoSEQ multiplex PCR. The sample records roughly 1,000,000 clones, more than 75% being singletons. Findings and limits, study-wide: Generation of non-shared clonotypes was less probable than generation of clonotypes shared by all four donors. The expectation was that sequencing depth would affect clonotype sharing among donors.

This CDR3 comprises 13 residues. The germline gives CDR1 GTSNPN, CDR2 SVGIG (reference sequence). V dropped 8 bases and J dropped 4 bases, with 17 bases sitting between them. This sequence originates from a man in his late teens or twenties in good health. Some clones in this sample may be carry-over from other donors' samples. The gene calls are TRBV30 and TRBJ1-1; D perhaps matches TRBD1 (5 bases). The sequenced sample was memory CD4+ T cells from PBMCs. Regarding subset: CD45RA-negative fraction. In DNA form, the CDR3 reads TGTGCCCAATCGCAGGGTTTCGGCACTGAAGCTTTCTTT. Protein: CAQSQGFGTEAFF.